The 4 T cell receptor beta chains below all came from one sample that was sequenced in a study of CD8+CD57+ T cells in acquired aplastic anemia. The template used for profiling TCR beta VDJ and CDR3 was genomic DNA. Via MiXCR, TCRdb re-called the reads, giving one row per CDR3 protein. The sample has 120,000 or so distinct CDR3 sequences; more than 40% are singletons. Sequenced material: sorted CD4+, CD8+, or CD8+CD57+ T cells (not recorded which) from PBMCs. The origin of the receptors is a human donor in good health, serving as a control.

This clonotype was seen repeatedly, ten times or more. The chain links TRBV7-9 to TRBJ2-2, with unresolved D. The CDR3 runs 14 residues. V lost 5 bases, J lost 3 bases, and 10 bases lay in between. Germline V gene data show CDR1 as SEHNR and CDR2 as FQNEAQ (reference sequence). The CDR3 sequence is CASSARFDTGELFF. The DNA for the CDR3 is TGTGCCAGCAGCGCCAGGTTCGACACCGGGGAGCTGTTTTTT.

This clonotype was counted at least ten times. The J gene is TRBJ1-2, the V gene TRBV6-5; D gene uncertain. Germline CDR1 is MNHEY and CDR2 is SVGAGI. The ends were cut back, 5 bases at V and 4 bases at J, with 14 bases in the middle. There are 14 residues in the CDR3. CDR3 sequence reads: CASSQTYTGYGYTF. In nucleotides, the CDR3 is TGTGCCAGCAGTCAAACTTATACTGGCTATGGCTACACCTTC.

This rearrangement joins TRBV2 to TRBJ2-7, with 10 bases aligning to TRBD2. Germline V lookup: CDR1 SNHLY, CDR2 FYNNEI. The junction had 10 bases not matched to a gene; V was cut back by 6 bases and J by 8 bases. This CDR3 is 14 amino acids long. The CDR3 loop is CASRIQAGGSKQYF. The DNA of the CDR3 is TGTGCCAGCAGAATTCAAGCGGGGGGGAGTAAGCAGTACTTC. The full variable domain, with the rest looked up from reference TRBV2 and TRBJ2-7, is EPEVTQTPSHQVTQMGQEVILRCVPISNHLYFYWYRQILGQKVEFLVSFYNNEISEKSEIFDDQFSVERPDGSNFTLKIRSTKLEDSAMYFCASRIQAGGSKQYFGPGTRLTVT.

V gene TRBV6-4 combines with J gene TRBJ1-6; TRBD1 agrees at 8 bases. V was pared by 3 bases and J by 5 bases, with 0 bases of the junction left unmatched. The CDR3 covers 14 residues. Germline V gene sequence: CDR1 MRHNA, CDR2 SNTAGT. This CDR3 reads CASSEGQDNSPLHF. The CDR3, as DNA: TGTGCCAGCAGTGAGGGACAGGATAATTCACCCCTCCACTTT.